This T cell receptor (beta chain) was sequenced for a study of early T cells in non-severe SARS-CoV-2 infection. Study context: Chains from this unsorted whole-blood bulk RNA could not be paired. Regarding the study as a whole: VDJdb-based matching was biased toward anti-spike CD8 responses and missed private and CD4 specificities.

With regard to this clonotype: Its antigen is unidentified.

The TCR library protocol was used to attach unique molecular identifiers. These identifiers were attached to individual cDNA molecules. Each CDR3 protein is one row after TCRdb ran MiXCR on the 5' RACE reads. The repertoire has just over 95,000 distinct CDR3 sequences, approximately 10% of them found once; the top ten carry roughly 4.9%. V lost 0 bases and J lost 5, with 8 bases in between. The CDR3 runs 13 residues. The germline V gene has CDR1 SGHRS and CDR2 YFSETQ. The sequence was collected from an adult who was a healthcare worker with PCR-confirmed SARS-CoV-2 infection or an uninfected control (not recorded which). The sample consisted of whole blood. The chain is built from TRBV5-1 and TRBJ1-1; D is undetermined. The CDR3 DNA reads TGCGCCAGCAGCTTGGGCAGGATTACTGAAGCTTTCTTT. Protein: CASSLGRITEAFF.